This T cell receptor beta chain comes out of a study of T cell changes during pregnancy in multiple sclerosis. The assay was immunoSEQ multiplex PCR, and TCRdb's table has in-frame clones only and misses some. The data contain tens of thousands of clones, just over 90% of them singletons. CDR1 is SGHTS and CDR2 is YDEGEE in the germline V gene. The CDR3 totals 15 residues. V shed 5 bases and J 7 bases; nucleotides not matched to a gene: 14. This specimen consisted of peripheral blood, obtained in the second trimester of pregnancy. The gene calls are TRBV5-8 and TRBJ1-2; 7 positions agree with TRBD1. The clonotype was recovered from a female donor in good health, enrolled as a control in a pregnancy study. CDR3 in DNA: TGTGCCAGCAGACCAAGACAGGGTAAGCCTTCTGGCTACACCTTC. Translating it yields CASRPRQGKPSGYTF.